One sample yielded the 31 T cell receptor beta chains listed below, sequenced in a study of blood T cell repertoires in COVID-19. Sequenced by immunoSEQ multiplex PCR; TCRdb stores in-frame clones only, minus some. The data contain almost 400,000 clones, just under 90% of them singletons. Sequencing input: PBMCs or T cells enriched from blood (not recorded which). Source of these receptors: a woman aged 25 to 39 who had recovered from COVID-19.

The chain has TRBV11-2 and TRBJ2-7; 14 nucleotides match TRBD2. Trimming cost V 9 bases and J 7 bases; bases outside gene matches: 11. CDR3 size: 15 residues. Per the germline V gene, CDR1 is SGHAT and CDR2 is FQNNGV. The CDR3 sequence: CASTTGTSGGEEQYF. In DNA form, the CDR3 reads TGTGCCAGTACTACCGGGACTAGCGGGGGCGAGGAGCAGTACTTC.

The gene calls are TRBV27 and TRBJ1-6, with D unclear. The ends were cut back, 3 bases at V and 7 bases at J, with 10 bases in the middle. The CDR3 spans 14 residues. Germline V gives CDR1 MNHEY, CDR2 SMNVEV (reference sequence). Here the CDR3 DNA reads TGTGCCAGCAGTTTGGCCGGGTCAAATTCACCCCTCCACTTT. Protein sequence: CASSLAGSNSPLHF.

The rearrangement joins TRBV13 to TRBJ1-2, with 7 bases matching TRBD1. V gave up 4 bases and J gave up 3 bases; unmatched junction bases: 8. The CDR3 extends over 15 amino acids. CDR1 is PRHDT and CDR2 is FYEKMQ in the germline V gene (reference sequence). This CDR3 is CASSSNLDRDYGYTF. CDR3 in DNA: TGTGCCAGCAGCTCCAACCTCGACAGGGACTATGGCTACACCTTC. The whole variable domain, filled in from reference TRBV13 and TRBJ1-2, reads AAGVIQSPRHLIKEKRETATLKCYPIPRHDTVYWYQQGPGQDPQFLISFYEKMQSDKGSIPDRFSAQQFSDYHSELNMSSLELGDSALYFCASSSNLDRDYGYTFGSGTRLTVV.

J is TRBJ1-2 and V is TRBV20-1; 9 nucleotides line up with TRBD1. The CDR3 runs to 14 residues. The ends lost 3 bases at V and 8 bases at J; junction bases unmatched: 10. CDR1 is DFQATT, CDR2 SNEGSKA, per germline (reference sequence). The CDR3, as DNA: TGCAGTGCTAGTGCCAGGACAGGGGAATGGGGCTACACCTTC. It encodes CSASARTGEWGYTF.

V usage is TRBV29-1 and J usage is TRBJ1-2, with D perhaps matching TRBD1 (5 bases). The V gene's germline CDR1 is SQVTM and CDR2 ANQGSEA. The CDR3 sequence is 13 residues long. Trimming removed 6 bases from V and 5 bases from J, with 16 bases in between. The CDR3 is CSVFRTGTYGYTF. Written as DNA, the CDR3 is TGCAGCGTGTTCAGGACTGGGACTTATGGCTACACCTTC.

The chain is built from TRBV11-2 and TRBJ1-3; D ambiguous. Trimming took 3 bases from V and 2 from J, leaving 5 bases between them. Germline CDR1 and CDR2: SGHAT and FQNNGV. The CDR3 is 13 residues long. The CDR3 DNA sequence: TGTGCCAGCAGCTTCGAGACTGGAAACACCATATATTTT. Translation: CASSFETGNTIYF. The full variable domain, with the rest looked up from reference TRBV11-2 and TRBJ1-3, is EAGVAQSPRYKIIEKRQSVAFWCNPISGHATLYWYQQILGQGPKLLIQFQNNGVVDDSQLPKDRFSAERLKGVDSTLKIQPAKLEDSAVYLCASSFETGNTIYFGEGSWLTVV.

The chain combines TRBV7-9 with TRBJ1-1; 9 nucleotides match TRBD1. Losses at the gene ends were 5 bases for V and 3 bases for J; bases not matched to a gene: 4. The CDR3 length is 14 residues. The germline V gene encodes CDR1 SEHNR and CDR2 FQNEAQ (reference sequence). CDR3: CASSADRGDTEAFF. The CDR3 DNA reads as TGTGCCAGCAGCGCAGACAGGGGGGACACTGAAGCTTTCTTT.

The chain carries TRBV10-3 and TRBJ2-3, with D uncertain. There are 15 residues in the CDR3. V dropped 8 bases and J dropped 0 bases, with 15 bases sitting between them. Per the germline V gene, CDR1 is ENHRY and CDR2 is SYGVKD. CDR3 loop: CAISLGLVSTDTQYF. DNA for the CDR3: TGTGCCATCTCCCTGGGCCTTGTTAGCACAGATACGCAGTATTTT.

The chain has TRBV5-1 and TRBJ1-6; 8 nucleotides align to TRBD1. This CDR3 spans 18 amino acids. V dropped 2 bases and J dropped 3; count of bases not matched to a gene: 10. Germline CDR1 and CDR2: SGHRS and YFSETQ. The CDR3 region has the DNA TGCGCCAGCAGCTTTGGTGCCCGACAGGGGATCTATAATTCACCCCTCCACTTT. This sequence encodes CASSFGARQGIYNSPLHF.

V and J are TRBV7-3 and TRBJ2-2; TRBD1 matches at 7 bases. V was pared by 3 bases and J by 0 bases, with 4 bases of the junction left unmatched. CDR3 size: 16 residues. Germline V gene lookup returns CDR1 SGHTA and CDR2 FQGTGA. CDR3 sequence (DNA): TGTGCCAGCAGCTTCCCGGGACAGACGAACACCGGGGAGCTGTTTTTT. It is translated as CASSFPGQTNTGELFF.

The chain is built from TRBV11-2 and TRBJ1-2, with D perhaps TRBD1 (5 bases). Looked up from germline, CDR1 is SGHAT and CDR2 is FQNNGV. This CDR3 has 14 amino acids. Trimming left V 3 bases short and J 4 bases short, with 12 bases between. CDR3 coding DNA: TGTGCCAGCAGCTTGGAAAGACAGACCTATGGCTACACCTTC. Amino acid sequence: CASSLERQTYGYTF. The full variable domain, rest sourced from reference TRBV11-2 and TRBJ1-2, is EAGVAQSPRYKIIEKRQSVAFWCNPISGHATLYWYQQILGQGPKLLIQFQNNGVVDDSQLPKDRFSAERLKGVDSTLKIQPAKLEDSAVYLCASSLERQTYGYTFGSGTRLTVV.

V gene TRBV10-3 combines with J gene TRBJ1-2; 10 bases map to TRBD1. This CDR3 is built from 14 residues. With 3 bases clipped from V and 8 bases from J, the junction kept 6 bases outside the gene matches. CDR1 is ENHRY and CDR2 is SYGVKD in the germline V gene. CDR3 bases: TGTGCCATCAGTGATAAGACAGGGGGCGCCGGCTACACCTTC. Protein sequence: CAISDKTGGAGYTF.

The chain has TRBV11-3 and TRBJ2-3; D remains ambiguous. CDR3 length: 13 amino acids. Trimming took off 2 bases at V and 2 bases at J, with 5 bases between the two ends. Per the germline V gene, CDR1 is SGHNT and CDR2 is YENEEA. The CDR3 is CASSLQNTDTQYF. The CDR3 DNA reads TGTGCCAGCAGCTTACAGAACACAGATACGCAGTATTTT. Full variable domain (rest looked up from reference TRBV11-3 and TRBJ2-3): EAGVVQSPRYKIIEKKQPVAFWCNPISGHNTLYWYLQNLGQGPELLIRYENEEAVDDSQLPKDRFSAERLKGVDSTLKIQPAELGDSAVYLCASSLQNTDTQYFGPGTRLTVL.

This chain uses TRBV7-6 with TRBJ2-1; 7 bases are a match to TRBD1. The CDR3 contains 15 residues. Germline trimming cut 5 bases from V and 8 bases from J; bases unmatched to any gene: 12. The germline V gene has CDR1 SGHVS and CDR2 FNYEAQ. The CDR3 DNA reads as TGTGCCAGCAGCGCGACAGGGTCGATAGGGGATGAGCAGTTCTTC. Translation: CASSATGSIGDEQFF.

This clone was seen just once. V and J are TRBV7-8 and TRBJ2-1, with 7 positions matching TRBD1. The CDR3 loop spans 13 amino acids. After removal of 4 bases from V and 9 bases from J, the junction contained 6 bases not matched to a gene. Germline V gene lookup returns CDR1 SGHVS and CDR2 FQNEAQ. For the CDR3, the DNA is TGTGCCAGCAGCTCTACAGGGGTTGCTGAGCAGTTCTTC. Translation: CASSSTGVAEQFF.

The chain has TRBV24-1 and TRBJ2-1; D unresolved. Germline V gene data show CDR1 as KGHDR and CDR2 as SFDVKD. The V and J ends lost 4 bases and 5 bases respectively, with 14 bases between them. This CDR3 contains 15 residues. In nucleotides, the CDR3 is TGTGCCACCAGTGACCGAGGCACTGTCAACAATGAGCAGTTCTTC. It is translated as CATSDRGTVNNEQFF.

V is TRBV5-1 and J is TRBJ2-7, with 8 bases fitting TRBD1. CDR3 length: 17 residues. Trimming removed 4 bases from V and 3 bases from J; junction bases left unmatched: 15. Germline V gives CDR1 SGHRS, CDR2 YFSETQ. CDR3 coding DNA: TGCGCCAGCAGCCGTCGCAGGGGGCGATTCGTTTTCTACGAGCAGTACTTC. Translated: CASSRRRGRFVFYEQYF.

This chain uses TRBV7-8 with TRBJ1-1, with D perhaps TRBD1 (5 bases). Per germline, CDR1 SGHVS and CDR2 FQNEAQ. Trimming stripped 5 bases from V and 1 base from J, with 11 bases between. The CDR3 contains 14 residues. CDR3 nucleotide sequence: TGTGCCAGCAGCGGGGCAAGGACGAACACTGAAGCTTTCTTT. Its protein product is CASSGARTNTEAFF. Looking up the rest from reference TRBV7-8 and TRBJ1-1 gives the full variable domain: GAGVSQSPRYKVAKRGQDVALRCDPISGHVSLFWYQQALGQGPEFLTYFQNEAQLDKSGLPSDRFFAERPEGSVSTLKIQRTQQEDSAVYLCASSGARTNTEAFFGQGTRLTVV.

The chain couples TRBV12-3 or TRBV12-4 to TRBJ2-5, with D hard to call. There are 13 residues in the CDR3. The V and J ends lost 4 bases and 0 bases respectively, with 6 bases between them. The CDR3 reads CASSSGYQETQYF. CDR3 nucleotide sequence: TGTGCCAGCAGTTCTGGCTACCAAGAGACCCAGTACTTC.

The CDR3 DNA reads TGTGCCAGCAGAGGTGGGGCTCTCACCGGGGAGCTGTTTTTT. It translates to CASRGGALTGELFF. The chain is built from TRBV6-5 and TRBJ2-2; TRBD1 might be the D (5 bases). V was pared by 6 bases and J by 4 bases, with 12 bases between. This CDR3 region has 14 residues. The germline gives CDR1 MNHEY, CDR2 SVGAGI.

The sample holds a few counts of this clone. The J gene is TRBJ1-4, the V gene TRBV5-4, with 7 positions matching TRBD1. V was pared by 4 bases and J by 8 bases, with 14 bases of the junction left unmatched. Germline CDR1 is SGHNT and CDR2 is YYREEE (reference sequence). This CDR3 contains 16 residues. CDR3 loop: CASSIGQAVRGEKLFF. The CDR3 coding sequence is TGTGCCAGCAGCATAGGACAGGCAGTCCGAGGCGAAAAACTGTTTTTT.

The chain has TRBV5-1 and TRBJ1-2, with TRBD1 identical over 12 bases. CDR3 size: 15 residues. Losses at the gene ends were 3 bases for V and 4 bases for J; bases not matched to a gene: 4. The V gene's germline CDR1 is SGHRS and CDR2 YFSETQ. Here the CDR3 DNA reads TGCGCCAGCAGCTCCGGGACAGGGGGCCTCTATGGCTACACCTTC. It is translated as CASSSGTGGLYGYTF.

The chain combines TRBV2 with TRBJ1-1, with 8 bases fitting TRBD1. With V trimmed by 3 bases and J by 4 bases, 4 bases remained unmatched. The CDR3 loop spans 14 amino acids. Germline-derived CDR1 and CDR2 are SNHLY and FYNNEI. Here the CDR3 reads CASSEDRVATEAFF. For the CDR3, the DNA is TGTGCCAGCAGTGAGGACAGGGTAGCCACTGAAGCTTTCTTT.

In DNA form, the CDR3 reads TGTGCCAGCAGTGAGCTAGCGGGAGGCTTAGGTGAGCAGTTCTTC. Its protein product is CASSELAGGLGEQFF. The gene calls are TRBV6-4 and TRBJ2-1; TRBD2 agrees at 11 bases. This CDR3 is 15 amino acids long. The V and J ends lost 3 bases and 9 bases, in that order; junction bases with no gene match: 7. In germline, CDR1 is MRHNA, CDR2 SNTAGT.

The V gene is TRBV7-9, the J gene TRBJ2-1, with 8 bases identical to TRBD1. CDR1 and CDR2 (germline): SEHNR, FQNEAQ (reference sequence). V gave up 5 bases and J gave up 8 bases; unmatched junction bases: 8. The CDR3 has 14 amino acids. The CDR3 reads CASSTPYRGDEQFF. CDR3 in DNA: TGTGCCAGCAGCACACCTTACAGGGGGGATGAGCAGTTCTTC. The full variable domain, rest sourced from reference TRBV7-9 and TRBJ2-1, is DTGVSQNPRHKITKRGQNVTFRCDPISEHNRLYWYRQTLGQGPEFLTYFQNEAQLEKSRLLSDRFSAERPKGSFSTLEIQRTEQGDSAMYLCASSTPYRGDEQFFGPGTRLTVL.

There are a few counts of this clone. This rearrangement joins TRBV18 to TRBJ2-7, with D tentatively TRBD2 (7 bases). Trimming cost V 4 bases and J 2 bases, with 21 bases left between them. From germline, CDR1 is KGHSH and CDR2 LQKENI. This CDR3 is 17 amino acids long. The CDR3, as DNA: TGTGCCAGCTCACGTACGGGTACGGGGGGCCCCACCTACGAGCAGTACTTC. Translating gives CASSRTGTGGPTYEQYF.

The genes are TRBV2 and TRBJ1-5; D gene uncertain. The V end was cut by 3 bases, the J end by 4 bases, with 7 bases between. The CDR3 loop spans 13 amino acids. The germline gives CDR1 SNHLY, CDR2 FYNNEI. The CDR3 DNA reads TGTGCCAGCAGTGATGGCCTTAATCAGCCCCAGCATTTT. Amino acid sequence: CASSDGLNQPQHF.

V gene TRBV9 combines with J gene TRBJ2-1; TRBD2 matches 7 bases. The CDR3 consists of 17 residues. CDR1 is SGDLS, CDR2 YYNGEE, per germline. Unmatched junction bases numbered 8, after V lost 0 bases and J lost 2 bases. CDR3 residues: CASSVDKSGAPYNEQFF. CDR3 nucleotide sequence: TGTGCCAGCAGCGTAGATAAAAGCGGGGCCCCCTACAATGAGCAGTTCTTC.

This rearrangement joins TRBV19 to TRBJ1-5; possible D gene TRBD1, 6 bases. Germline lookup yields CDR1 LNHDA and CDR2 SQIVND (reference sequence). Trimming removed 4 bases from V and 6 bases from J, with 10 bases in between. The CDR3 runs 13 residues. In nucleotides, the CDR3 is TGTGCCAGTAGTACAGGGGTGATTCAGCCCCAGCATTTT. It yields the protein CASSTGVIQPQHF.

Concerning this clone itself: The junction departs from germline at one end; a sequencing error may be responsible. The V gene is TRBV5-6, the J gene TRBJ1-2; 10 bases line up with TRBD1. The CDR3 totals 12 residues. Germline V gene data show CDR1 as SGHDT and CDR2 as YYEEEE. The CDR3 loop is CASSLVRGQGFF. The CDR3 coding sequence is TGTGCCAGCAGCTTGGTGAGGGGACAGGGGTTCTTC. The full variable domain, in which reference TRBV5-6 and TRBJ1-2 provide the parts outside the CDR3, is DAGVTQSPTHLIKTRGQQVTLRCSPKSGHDTVSWYQQALGQGPQFIFQYYEEEERQRGNFPDRFSGHQFPNYSSELNVNALLLGDSALYLCASSLVRGQGFFGSGTRLTVV.

CDR3 bases: TGTGCCAGCAGCTTATCCGGCGGTCGTCAGCCCCAGCATTTT. This gives the protein CASSLSGGRQPQHF. The chain recombines TRBV7-9 with TRBJ1-5; D unclear. The V gene's germline CDR1 is SEHNR and CDR2 FQNEAQ (reference sequence). The CDR3 contains 14 residues. The V end lost 2 bases, the J end lost 6 bases, and 11 bases lay between the germline ends.